The following is a T cell receptor (beta chain) sequence with its context. Its specificity is not known. Single viable CD3+CD4+CD8-CD45RO+ cells were sorted as the memory CD4+ T cells. CMV serostatus came from serum IgG against pp150, pp28, p38, p52. CD4+ T cells were isolated by positive magnetic selection. This entry belongs to a study of memory CD4+ T cells and cytomegalovirus serostatus. General study points: About two fifths of the roughly 150 known CMV-associated TCRbeta sequences appeared in CD4+ memory.

Per the original data handling: After removing out-of-frame reads, over 2 million distinct TCRbeta sequences remained. The repertoire was sequenced with immunoSEQ multiplex PCR; TCRdb's copy has only in-frame clones and lacks some. V and J calls and clone size follow that table, whereas D and trimming were derived from the DNA. The sample yields about 96,000 clones, 80% seen once. Germline trimming cut 1 base from V and 9 bases from J; bases unmatched to any gene: 4. This CDR3 spans 15 amino acids. CDR1 and CDR2 (germline): SQVTM, ANQGSEA. This clonotype originated in an adult in good health and CMV-seropositive. The specimen was memory CD4+ T cells from blood. The chain is built from TRBV29-1 and TRBJ2-1; 15 bases line up with TRBD2. CDR3 in amino acids: CSVEGGLAGGVEQFF. The CDR3 DNA sequence: TGCAGCGTTGAAGGAGGACTAGCGGGAGGGGTTGAGCAGTTCTTC.